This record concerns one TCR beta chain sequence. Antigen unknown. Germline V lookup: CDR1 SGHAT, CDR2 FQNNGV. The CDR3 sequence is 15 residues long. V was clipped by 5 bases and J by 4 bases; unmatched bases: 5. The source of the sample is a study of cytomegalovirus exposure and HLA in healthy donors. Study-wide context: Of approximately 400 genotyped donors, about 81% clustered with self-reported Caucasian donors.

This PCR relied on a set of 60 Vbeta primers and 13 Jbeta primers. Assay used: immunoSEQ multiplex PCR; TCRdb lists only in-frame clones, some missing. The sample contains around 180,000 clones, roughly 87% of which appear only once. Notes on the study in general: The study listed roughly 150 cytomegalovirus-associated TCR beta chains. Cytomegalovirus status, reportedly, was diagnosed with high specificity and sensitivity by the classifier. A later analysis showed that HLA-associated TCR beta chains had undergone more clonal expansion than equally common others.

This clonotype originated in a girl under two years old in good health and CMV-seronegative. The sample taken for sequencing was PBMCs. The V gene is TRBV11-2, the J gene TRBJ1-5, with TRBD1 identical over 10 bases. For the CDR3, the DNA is TGTGCCAGCAGCGAGAGGGACAGGGGTAATCAGCCCCAGCATTTT. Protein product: CASSERDRGNQPQHF.